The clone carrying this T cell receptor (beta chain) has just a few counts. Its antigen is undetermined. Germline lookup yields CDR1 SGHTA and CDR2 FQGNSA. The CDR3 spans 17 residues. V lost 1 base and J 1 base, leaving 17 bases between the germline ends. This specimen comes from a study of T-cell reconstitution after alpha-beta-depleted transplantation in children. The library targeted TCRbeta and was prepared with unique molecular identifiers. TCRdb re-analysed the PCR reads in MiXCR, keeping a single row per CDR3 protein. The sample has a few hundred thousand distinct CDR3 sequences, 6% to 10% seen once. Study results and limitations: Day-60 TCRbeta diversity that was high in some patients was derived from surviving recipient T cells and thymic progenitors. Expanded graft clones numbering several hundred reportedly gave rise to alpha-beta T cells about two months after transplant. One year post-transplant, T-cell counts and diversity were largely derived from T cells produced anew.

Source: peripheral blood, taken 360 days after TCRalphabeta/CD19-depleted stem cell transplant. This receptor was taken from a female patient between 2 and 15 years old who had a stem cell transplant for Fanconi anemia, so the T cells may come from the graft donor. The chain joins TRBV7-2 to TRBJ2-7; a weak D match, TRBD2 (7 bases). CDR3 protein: CASSLVGGAAPSYEQYF. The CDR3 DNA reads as TGTGCCAGCAGCTTAGTAGGGGGGGCAGCTCCATCCTACGAGCAGTACTTC.